The sequence of this TCR beta chain was determined in a study of PD-L1 blockade in urothelial cancer. Study at large: Per blood sample, T cells had a median of roughly 140,000.

Measured with immunoSEQ multiplex PCR; TCRdb has only the in-frame clones, and not every one. The sample lists tens of thousands of clones, approximately 85% seen once, with more than 15% in the top ten. As to time point: pretreatment peripheral blood. The CDR3 runs 15 residues. In germline, CDR1 is MGHRA, CDR2 YSYEKL. V lost 1 base to trimming and J lost 2 bases, with 8 bases between them. This clone was recorded a few times. The origin of this receptor is a man in his 70s with urothelial cancer. The genes are TRBV4-1 and TRBJ1-4, with a weak D call TRBD1 (6 bases). The specimen comprised PBMCs, sampled around atezolizumab (anti-PD-L1) treatment. CDR3 region: CASSQVQGTNEKLFF. The CDR3 coding sequence is TGCGCCAGCAGCCAAGTTCAGGGGACTAATGAAAAACTGTTTTTT.